This T cell receptor beta chain appears in the sequencing data of a study of blood T cell repertoires in COVID-19. Across the whole study: Samples came from the United States, Italy and Spain, spanning acute and convalescent COVID-19. From T cells, B-cell-depleted T cells, or PBMCs came the material, which was cDNA or gDNA.

In the original processing: Nucleated cell counts were estimated from reference gene primer amplification. This table comes from immunoSEQ multiplex PCR, and its TCRdb copy is limited to in-frame clones, with some not included. V and J calls and clone size are copied from that table; D and trimming were computed from the DNA. The sample carries under 35,000 clones, 80% to 90% recorded once. The V gene's germline CDR1 is LGHDT and CDR2 YNNKEL (reference sequence). This CDR3 has 13 amino acids. V lost 4 bases, J lost 6 bases, and 9 bases lay in between. Sequencing used peripheral blood. The sequence came from a man aged 60 to 75 with acute or convalescent COVID-19. The rearrangement links TRBV3-1 (or the pseudogene TRBV3-2) to TRBJ2-2; D remains ambiguous. This CDR3 reads CASSLEPAGELFF. For the CDR3, the DNA is TGTGCCAGCAGCCTCGAACCGGCCGGGGAGCTGTTTTTT.